This entry is about one TCR beta chain. The antigen remains undetermined. As every portion of the isolated RNA was reverse transcribed, the sequencing read expressed TCRB transcripts. Assay: immunoSEQ multiplex PCR; the TCRdb copy retains only in-frame clones and omits some. This table has under 950,000 clones, under 20% appearing once. This specimen comes from a study of beta chain features in type 1 diabetes. Study-wide findings and caveats: At VDJ recombination sites, type 1 diabetes patients had fewer insertions and more deleted nucleotides. Comparison showed that naive, central memory and Treg TCRB repertoires appeared more similar among patients than among healthy donors.

The CDR3 has 14 amino acids. The ends were cut back, 7 bases at V and 2 bases at J, with 15 bases in the middle. Germline CDR1 and CDR2: SEHNR and FQNEAQ (reference sequence). Sequencing used naive CD4+ T cells from blood. The receptor was isolated from a woman younger than 30 in good health. V usage is TRBV7-9 and J usage is TRBJ2-7; D perhaps matches TRBD1 (5 bases). CDR3 DNA: TGTGCCAGCACCCCGAGACAGTATACCTACGAGCAGTACTTC. Its protein is CASTPRQYTYEQYF.